This T cell receptor (beta chain) comes out of a study of CD8 T cells in ankylosing spondylitis. Study outcomes and limitations: Clones linked to disease were reported to show significant enrichment in matched ankylosing spondylitis synovial fluid. Blood from ankylosing spondylitis patients appeared to carry a characteristic roughly 8-variant TCR beta motif.

This clonotype was detected many times. Its specificity is unknown. Libraries for TCR beta were made by quantitative 5'-RACE with molecular barcodes. TCRdb analysed the 5' RACE reads with MiXCR anew, one entry per CDR3 protein. The table has 9,700 or so distinct CDR3 sequences, 5% to 6.5% seen once. CDR3 length equals 16 residues. Germline V CDR1 and CDR2: SGDLS, YYNGEE. Trimming at V came to 2 bases and at J to 6 bases, leaving 10 bases not matched to a gene. Sample: blood, either unsorted or a sorted T cell fraction (not recorded which). The chain links TRBV9 to TRBJ2-1, with 8 bases lining up with TRBD2. The source is a female donor with ankylosing spondylitis or in good health (not recorded which). The CDR3 DNA follows: TGTGCCAGCAGCGTGGGGGTGGGACTAGACGGCAATGAGCAGTTCTTC. The encoded protein is CASSVGVGLDGNEQFF.